This T cell receptor beta chain was obtained from a study of CD8 T cells in Susac syndrome. Per germline, CDR1 DFQATT and CDR2 SNEGSKA (reference sequence). This CDR3 region has 13 residues. Trimming stripped 3 bases from V and 2 bases from J, with 10 bases between. Random hexamers were used to reverse transcribe an amount of roughly 0.45 to 1 ug RNA. Amplification of TCR beta CDR3 spanned 54 Vbeta and 13 Jbeta via immunoSEQ multiplex PCR. From the immunoSEQ multiplex PCR reads, TCRdb called clonotypes with MiXCR, one entry per CDR3 protein. The profile covers about 150,000 distinct CDR3 sequences, with approximately 94% appearing a single time and 0.065% to 0.095% taken by the ten largest.

This clonotype was obtained from a human donor with Susac syndrome. Sequencing was performed on CD4+ T cells from PBMCs. The chain couples TRBV20-1 to TRBJ2-5, with D perhaps matching TRBD2 (6 bases). DNA of the CDR3: TGCAGTGCTAGGGACTATGCGCAAGAGACCCAGTACTTC. Encoded protein: CSARDYAQETQYF.